A selection of T cell receptor beta chains follows, all from one sample in a study of shared clonotypes between healthy human individuals. Profiling relied on immunoSEQ multiplex PCR, and the TCRdb table lists in-frame clones only, not all of them. The sample lists about 1.1 million clones, roughly 80% occurring once. The sample consisted of memory CD4+ T cells from PBMCs. The receptors derive from a young man in good health. Some clones in this sample may be carry-over from other donors' samples. The CDR3 runs from the conserved cysteine through the conserved F or W. A D gene is named only where the DNA matches it firmly. The listing skips clone size in some rows; elsewhere it reads once, few, many or a size class.

TGCGCCAGCAGCCAAATCCGACAGAACTATGGCTACACCTTC | CASSQIRQNYGYTF | - | TRBJ1-2 | 14 | TRBV4-1 | -
TGTGCCAGCAGTTACGGGGATCGGGGGACCTACGAGCAGTACTTC | CASSYGDRGTYEQYF | few | TRBJ2-7 | 15 | TRBV6-5 | -
TGTGCCAGCAGTTTCTCCCTCCCCGGGACAGCCTACGAGCAGTACTTC | CASSFSLPGTAYEQYF | - | TRBJ2-7 | 16 | TRBV27 | TRBD1
TGTGCCAGCAGTTTGAGCAGCGGACAGGGGGGCTATGGCTACACCTTC | CASSLSSGQGGYGYTF | - | TRBJ1-2 | 16 | TRBV28 | TRBD1
TGTGCCAGCAGTCCCTTCCCCGGGGGAGAAGCTGGAGGAGATACGCAGTATTTT | CASSPFPGGEAGGDTQYF | - | TRBJ2-3 | 18 | TRBV28 | -
TGCGCCAGCAGCTCTGGTGGGGGAGTCGGACTGATCCAAGAGACCCAGTACTTC | CASSSGGGVGLIQETQYF | - | TRBJ2-5 | 18 | TRBV5-1 | -
TGTGCCAGCAGTACTGAATTTTTCGGAGGATCGCACTCTGGAAACACCATATATTTT | CASSTEFFGGSHSGNTIYF | - | TRBJ1-3 | 19 | TRBV28 | -
TGTGCCAGCAGCTCCCGGGCTAGCGGGAGCTCCTACGAGCAGTACTTC | CASSSRASGSSYEQYF | - | TRBJ2-7 | 16 | TRBV7-8 | TRBD2
TGTGCCAGTAGCCGGCGGATGGGGGACACTGAAGCTTTCTTT | CASSRRMGDTEAFF | - | TRBJ1-1 | 14 | TRBV19 | -
TGTGCCAGCAGTCCGGGACAGGGGGATCAGCCCCAGCATTTT | CASSPGQGDQPQHF | once | TRBJ1-5 | 14 | TRBV28 | TRBD1
TGCGCCAGCAGCCGGGGACTAGCGGGAGTCCTCAATGAGCAGTTCTTC | CASSRGLAGVLNEQFF | - | TRBJ2-1 | 16 | TRBV4-1 | TRBD2
TGTGCCAGCAGACCCCCAAGCGGGAGATCGCACGAGCAGTACTTC | CASRPPSGRSHEQYF | few | TRBJ2-7 | 15 | TRBV6-5 | TRBD2
TGTGCCAGCAGCTCTCCCCGGGCGGGAGATGAAAAACTGTTTTTT | CASSSPRAGDEKLFF | - | TRBJ1-4 | 15 | TRBV5-6 | -
TGTGCCAGCAGCTCTTACGGCTACGAGCAGTACTTC | CASSSYGYEQYF | - | TRBJ2-7 | 12 | TRBV28 | -
TGTGCCAGCAGCTTAACAGGGGCTAGCGGGGCCAACTTC | CASSLTGASGANF | few | TRBJ2-5 | 13 | TRBV7-3 | TRBD2
TGTGCCAGCTCACCCCCAGGGAGCACTGAAGCTTTCTTT | CASSPPGSTEAFF | - | TRBJ1-1 | 13 | TRBV18 | -
TGTGCCAGCACCCCGTGGGCGGGAGGGGATAATGAGCAGTTCTTC | CASTPWAGGDNEQFF | - | TRBJ2-1 | 15 | TRBV27 | TRBD2
TGTGCCAGCATGGAGGGAATCGCTGAAGCTTTCTTT | CASMEGIAEAFF | - | TRBJ1-1 | 12 | TRBV6-6 | -
TGTGCCAGTACGGGACAGGGATTGACCGGGGAGCTGTTTTTT | CASTGQGLTGELFF | - | TRBJ2-2 | 14 | TRBV2 | TRBD1
TGTGCCAGCTCACTTACAAGGGGGCCGAACACTGAAGCTTTCTTT | CASSLTRGPNTEAFF | few | TRBJ1-1 | 15 | TRBV18 | TRBD1
TGTGCCAGCTCACCCCCGGGGGTGGGAGGTGGCTACACCTTC | CASSPPGVGGGYTF | - | TRBJ1-2 | 14 | TRBV18 | -
TGCGCCAGCAGCTTGACGGGCCAGGTCTCAGCTAATGAAAAACTGTTTTTT | CASSLTGQVSANEKLFF | few | TRBJ1-4 | 17 | TRBV5-1 | -
TGTGCCAGCAGCGCGGACCCCGACAGCCGGGATGGCTACACCTTC | CASSADPDSRDGYTF | - | TRBJ1-2 | 15 | TRBV9 | -
TGTGCCAGCAGCCTAGGGCTACAAGAGATCCAGTACTTC | CASSLGLQEIQYF | - | TRBJ2-5 | 13 | TRBV14 | -
TGTGCCAGCAGCTTCGGCAGGGCCTCTGGGGCCAACGTCCTGACTTTC | CASSFGRASGANVLTF | - | TRBJ2-6 | 16 | TRBV7-9 | -
TGCGCCAGCAGCCGCCAGACAGTTAGCACAGATACGCAGTATTTT | CASSRQTVSTDTQYF | - | TRBJ2-3 | 15 | TRBV4-3 | -
TGTGCCAGCAGTTACCGGGAGACCCAGTACTTC | CASSYRETQYF | - | TRBJ2-5 | 11 | TRBV6-5 | -
TGCGCCAGCAGCTTTAGTAGCGGGACCCCAGATACGCAGTATTTT | CASSFSSGTPDTQYF | few | TRBJ2-3 | 15 | TRBV5-1 | TRBD2
TGCGCCAGCAGCTTTAGCGGGGGGAACACTGAAGCTTTCTTT | CASSFSGGNTEAFF | once | TRBJ1-1 | 14 | TRBV5-1 | -
TGTGCCAGCTCACCGCGGAGGACCGGTGACAATGAGCAGTTCTTC | CASSPRRTGDNEQFF | once | TRBJ2-1 | 15 | TRBV18 | -
TGTGCCAGCAGCGTAGAGGGGGGAATTGGGACTAGCGGAAACTTAGCCAAAAACATTCAGTACTTC | CASSVEGGIGTSGNLAKNIQYF | - | TRBJ2-4 | 22 | TRBV9 | TRBD2
TGTGCCAGCGGAGGTCGTTCGGCTTTTGATGAGCAGTTCTTC | CASGGRSAFDEQFF | - | TRBJ2-1 | 14 | TRBV27 | -
TGCGCCAGCAGCTCCTCCGGGACTTATAACGAGCAGTACTTC | CASSSSGTYNEQYF | - | TRBJ2-7 | 14 | TRBV5-1 | -
TGTGCCAGCAGGGTATTAGGGGCCCACGAGCAGTACTTC | CASRVLGAHEQYF | - | TRBJ2-7 | 13 | TRBV7-8 | -
TGTGCCAGCAGCTTGGTGGGGACCTCCAATCAGCCCCAGCATTTT | CASSLVGTSNQPQHF | - | TRBJ1-5 | 15 | TRBV5-8 | -
TGTGCCAGCACTGGGACAGGGCGGAACACTGAAGCTTTCTTT | CASTGTGRNTEAFF | - | TRBJ1-1 | 14 | TRBV25-1 | TRBD1
TGTGCCAGCAGCCGAGGGACAGGCCGTAATGAAAAACTGTTTTTT | CASSRGTGRNEKLFF | - | TRBJ1-4 | 15 | TRBV6-5 | TRBD1
TGTGCCTGGGGGGGGACAGGAGCAACAGATACGCAGTATTTT | CAWGGTGATDTQYF | - | TRBJ2-3 | 14 | TRBV30 | TRBD1
TGTGCCAGCAGCCCGCCCAGGACAGTGTACCAAGAGACCCAGTACTTC | CASSPPRTVYQETQYF | - | TRBJ2-5 | 16 | TRBV11-2 | -
TGTGCCAGCAGCTTGTATGGTGTCAACACCGGGGAGCTGTTTTTT | CASSLYGVNTGELFF | - | TRBJ2-2 | 15 | TRBV5-4 | -
TGTGCCAGCAGTGAGCCAGTGGGCAGGGGGCGTCAGCCCCAGCATTTT | CASSEPVGRGRQPQHF | - | TRBJ1-5 | 16 | TRBV2 | TRBD1
TGTGCCAGCTCACCACCTTCCCTCGGCGGGAACACTGAAGCTTTCTTT | CASSPPSLGGNTEAFF | - | TRBJ1-1 | 16 | TRBV18 | -
TGTGCCAGCAGTGAATTCCCGACAGCAAACAATGAGCAGTTCTTC | CASSEFPTANNEQFF | - | TRBJ2-1 | 15 | TRBV25-1 | -
TGTGCCAGCAGCTTGTGGACTAGCGGGAGGGCCGGTGAGACCCAGTACTTC | CASSLWTSGRAGETQYF | - | TRBJ2-5 | 17 | TRBV7-6 | TRBD2
TGTGCTAGTGCCAGAGGGGCCCCTGAGCAGTTCTTC | CASARGAPEQFF | - | TRBJ2-1 | 12 | TRBV12-5 | -
TGTGCCAGCAGTTTAAGGGACAGGCCTAACTATGGCTACACCTTC | CASSLRDRPNYGYTF | - | TRBJ1-2 | 15 | TRBV27 | TRBD1
TGTGCCAGCAGCTTAGTCGCTAGCGGGAGCTATGGCACAGATACGCAGTATTTT | CASSLVASGSYGTDTQYF | - | TRBJ2-3 | 18 | TRBV7-3 | TRBD2
TGTGCCAGCAGGAGGGTCGAGGCCTGGGCCTTAGGGACCCAGTACTTC | CASRRVEAWALGTQYF | - | TRBJ2-5 | 16 | TRBV7-8 | -
TGTGCCAGCAGCTCACTCCCAGGGGGCCCACAAGAGACCCAGTACTTC | CASSSLPGGPQETQYF | - | TRBJ2-5 | 16 | TRBV7-3 | TRBD1
TGTGCCAGCAGTGGGGCCGGGACTCGCAATCAGCCCCAGCATTTT | CASSGAGTRNQPQHF | - | TRBJ1-5 | 15 | TRBV6-1 | -
TGCGCCAGCAAATTTGAGGGACATACCATGGGCGCTGAAGCTTTCTTT | CASKFEGHTMGAEAFF | - | TRBJ1-1 | 16 | TRBV5-1 | -
TGTGCCACCGGGAGGGGGCCTTACGAGCAGTACTTC | CATGRGPYEQYF | - | TRBJ2-7 | 12 | TRBV6-6 | -
TGTGCCAGCAGTGAAATCGCCTACGAGCAGTACTTC | CASSEIAYEQYF | - | TRBJ2-7 | 12 | TRBV2 | -
TGCGCCAGCAGCTCCCGGGACGGAACCTACGAGCAGTACTTC | CASSSRDGTYEQYF | many | TRBJ2-7 | 14 | TRBV5-1 | -
TGCGCCAGCAACGGGGGAACCAAAAAGCGAAGCACAGATACGCAGTATTTT | CASNGGTKKRSTDTQYF | - | TRBJ2-3 | 17 | TRBV5-1 | -
TGTGCCTGGAGTGCTGGGGTCGGGTATGGCTACACCTTC | CAWSAGVGYGYTF | - | TRBJ1-2 | 13 | TRBV30 | -